These 29 T cell receptor beta chains came from one sample sequenced in a study of T cell clonality in common variable immunodeficiency. The assay was immunoSEQ multiplex PCR, and TCRdb's table has in-frame clones only and misses some. The sample is made up of around 81,000 clones, none counted only once. The source material was peripheral blood mononuclear cells. These receptors all stem from a person aged 18 to 70 in good health.

Many counts were recorded for this clone. The read terminates 3 residues before the CDR3 end, so the remaining end is supplied by the germline J gene. The chain has TRBV6-2 or TRBV6-3 and TRBJ2-1; 8 bases are a match to TRBD2. The V and J ends lost 2 bases and 6 bases, in that order; junction bases with no gene match: 6. From germline, CDR1 is MNHEY and CDR2 SVGEGT. This CDR3 comprises 15 residues. The covered CDR3 bases are TGTGCCAGCAGTTACACAGCGGGAGCCGGCAATGAG. The encoded protein is CASSYTAGAGNE. The full CDR3 protein reads CASSYTAGAGNEQFF.

This clone was seen a handful of times. Read coverage stops 3 residues before the CDR3 terminus; the germline J gene supplies the remainder. The rearrangement joins TRBV10-2 to TRBJ2-7; TRBD2 aligns across 13 bases. Germline CDR1 and CDR2: WSHSY and SAAADI. V shed 6 bases and J 6 bases; nucleotides not matched to a gene: 8. The CDR3 contains 15 residues. The sequenced CDR3 bases are TGCGCCAGCAGGAGGACTAGCGGGAGTGCGGGCGAG. Its translation is CASRRTSGSAGE. The entire CDR3 sequence reads CASRRTSGSAGEQYF.

Many counts were recorded for this clone. Read sequence stops 3 residues before the CDR3 end, and the germline J gene provides the missing end. This chain connects TRBV6-4 to TRBJ2-1, with D possibly being TRBD1 (5 bases). The CDR3 sequence is 15 residues long. Trimming pared 5 bases from V and 7 bases from J, leaving 18 bases between. The germline V gene has CDR1 MRHNA and CDR2 SNTAGT. Incomplete CDR3 DNA: TGTGCCAGCAGTATGGAGTCAGGGTTTAATAATGAG. Translating it yields CASSMESGFNNE. In full, the CDR3 reads CASSMESGFNNEQFF.

This clone was picked up many times. CDR3 DNA, as far as it was read: TGTGCCTCGAAAAGCCTGAACACCGGGGAG. Protein: CASKSLNTGE. The complete CDR3 protein is CASKSLNTGELFF. This rearrangement joins TRBV28 to TRBJ2-2; D unclear. The sequenced fragment ends 3 residues before the CDR3 boundary, so the rest is inferred from the germline J gene. V lost 11 bases and J 1 base, leaving 11 bases between the germline ends. This CDR3 comprises 13 residues. Germline CDR1 is MDHEN and CDR2 is SYDVKM.

This clone was seen many times. The read gets to within 3 residues of the CDR3 end, and the germline J gene fills in the rest. The chain employs TRBV10-2 and TRBJ2-3; D might be TRBD2 (6 bases). Germline V gives CDR1 WSHSY, CDR2 SAAADI. The V end was cut by 2 bases, the J end by 5 bases, with 14 bases between. This CDR3 comprises 15 residues. The CDR3 bases that were read are TGCGCCAGCAGTGAGCGACGGACTATCCGAGATACG. This codes for CASSERRTIRDT. The whole CDR3 sequence reads CASSERRTIRDTQYF.

This clone came up a few times. The read finishes 3 residues shy of the CDR3 end, and the germline J gene is used to complete it. The chain has TRBV7-9 and TRBJ1-3, with 9 bases lining up with TRBD1. This CDR3 comprises 15 residues. V shed 5 bases and J 2 bases; nucleotides not matched to a gene: 4. Germline loops: CDR1 SEHNR, CDR2 FQNEAQ (reference sequence). The CDR3 here is CASSLRTGAGNTIYF. The covered CDR3 bases are TGTGCCAGCAGCCTTAGGACAGGGGCTGGAAACACC.

This clone has at least ten counts. The sequenced part of the CDR3 DNA is TGTGCCATCCGGGCAGCGGGACAGTACAATGAG. It yields the protein CAIRAAGQYNE. The full CDR3 protein is CAIRAAGQYNEQFF. The chain has TRBV10-3 and TRBJ2-1, with D perhaps TRBD1 or TRBD2 (7 bases each). The read ends 3 residues before the CDR3 terminus; that terminus is restored from the germline J gene. CDR1 ENHRY and CDR2 SYGVKD come from the germline V gene. V gave up 8 bases and J gave up 4 bases, with 15 bases separating them. The CDR3 runs to 14 residues.

Worth noting for this clone: The sequence runs out 3 residues before the end of the CDR3; the remainder is reconstructed from the germline J gene. The chain combines TRBV7-6 with TRBJ1-1, with D tentatively TRBD1 (5 bases). The CDR3 extends over 14 amino acids. Trimming took off 5 bases at V and 4 bases at J, with 14 bases between the two ends. CDR1 is SGHVS, CDR2 FNYEAQ, per germline. CDR3: CASSPRVEGTEAFF. The CDR3 bases that were read are TGTGCCAGCAGCCCCAGGGTGGAGGGCACTGAA.

This clone has at least ten counts. The read ends 3 residues before the CDR3 terminus; that terminus is restored from the germline J gene. The genes are TRBV9 and TRBJ2-5; 9 nucleotides match TRBD2. The CDR3 covers 16 residues. Looked up from germline, CDR1 is SGDLS and CDR2 is YYNGEE. V gave up 3 bases and J gave up 5 bases; unmatched junction bases: 11. CDR3 bases read: TGTGCCAGCAGCGCCCGACCGGGACTAGCCTCGGAGACC. Translated, it gives CASSARPGLASET. The entire CDR3 reads CASSARPGLASETQYF.

This clone was observed many times. The read comes to an end 3 residues before the CDR3 does, leaving the germline J gene to fill in the end. V and J are TRBV19 and TRBJ2-7; 10 bases are shared with TRBD1. CDR1 is LNHDA and CDR2 is SQIVND in the germline V gene (reference sequence). J lost 5 bases, V lost 7 bases, and 5 bases had no gene match. The CDR3 has 13 amino acids. Partial CDR3 DNA: TGTGCCAGTACCCGGGACAGGGGCAACGAG. Amino acid sequence: CASTRDRGNE. The whole CDR3 is CASTRDRGNEQYF.

This clone was found many times. The read halts 3 residues ahead of the CDR3 end, with the missing end drawn from the germline J gene. The J gene is TRBJ2-1, the V gene TRBV7-3; TRBD1 is a possible D gene (5 bases). Trimming shortened V by 0 bases and J by 7 bases, and 10 bases separated the two germline ends. The CDR3 consists of 14 residues. Germline CDR1 reads SGHTA; CDR2 reads FQGTGA. The part of the CDR3 DNA that was read is TGTGCCAGCAGCTTAACGCAGGGCGAGAATGAG. Residues: CASSLTQGENE. The entire CDR3 protein is CASSLTQGENEQFF.

This clone was picked up many times. The sequence runs out 3 residues before the end of the CDR3; the remainder is reconstructed from the germline J gene. V gene TRBV20-1 combines with J gene TRBJ2-1, with 11 nucleotides matching TRBD2. CDR1 and CDR2 (germline): DFQATT, SNEGSKA (reference sequence). The CDR3 spans 14 residues. The J segment lost 9 bases and the V segment lost 3 bases, leaving 7 bases of the junction unmatched. The part of the CDR3 DNA that was read is TGCAGTGCTAGCTTTAGCGGGAGGGAGGGTGAG. Translation: CSASFSGREGE. The full CDR3 protein reads CSASFSGREGEQFF.

There are many counts of this clone. With the read ending 3 residues before the CDR3 end, the germline J gene is used to fill in that end. The rearrangement uses TRBV20-1 and TRBJ2-3, with 9 positions matching TRBD2. After removal of 0 bases from V and 2 bases from J, the junction contained 9 bases not matched to a gene. This CDR3 is 17 amino acids long. In germline, CDR1 is DFQATT, CDR2 SNEGSKA (reference sequence). The part of the CDR3 DNA that was read is TGCAGTGCTAGAGATCTGGGCGGGAGGGCCAACACAGATACG. It yields the protein CSARDLGGRANTDT. The whole CDR3 protein reads CSARDLGGRANTDTQYF.

This clone occurred a few times. Read coverage stops 3 residues before the CDR3 terminus; the germline J gene supplies the remainder. The chain links TRBV5-8 to TRBJ2-7, with TRBD1 matching 8 bases. Looked up from germline, CDR1 is SGHTS and CDR2 is YDEGEE. The CDR3 length is 15 residues. V lost 3 bases to trimming and J lost 3 bases; unmatched junction nucleotides: 8. The CDR3 region is CASSSSGTGVYEQYF. Partial CDR3 DNA: TGTGCCAGCAGCTCCTCCGGGACAGGTGTCTACGAG.

Ten or more counts support this clone. CDR3 bases read: TGTGCCTGGACCCCTCCGGGACAGGGGGCAAGTCAGCCC. Protein: CAWTPPGQGASQP. The whole CDR3 protein is CAWTPPGQGASQPQHF. This chain connects TRBV30 to TRBJ1-5, with 12 bases that match TRBD1. The read stops 3 residues short of the end of the CDR3; the missing end is completed from the germline J gene. V shed 4 bases, J shed 6 bases, and the junction held 10 bases outside the gene matches. In germline, CDR1 is GTSNPN, CDR2 SVGIG (reference sequence). The CDR3 extends over 16 amino acids.

This clone was recorded many times. The read falls 3 residues short of the CDR3 end, and the missing part is taken from the germline J gene. J is TRBJ1-1 and V is TRBV19; 10 nucleotides agree with TRBD1. CDR3 size: 15 residues. Germline CDR1 LNHDA, CDR2 SQIVND (reference sequence). V trimming: 5 bases; J trimming: 5 bases; junction bases outside the gene matches: 8. CDR3 in amino acids: CASSPGQGMRTEAFF. The part of the CDR3 DNA that was read is TGTGCCAGTAGTCCGGGACAGGGGATGAGGACTGAA. Looking up the rest from reference TRBV19 and TRBJ1-1 gives the full variable domain: DGGITQSPKYLFRKEGQNVTLSCEQNLNHDAMYWYRQDPGQGLRLIYYSQIVNDFQKGDIAEGYSVSREKKESFPLTVTSAQKNPTAFYLCASSPGQGMRTEAFFGQGTRLTVV.

This clone was recorded at least ten times. The sequenced fragment ends 3 residues before the CDR3 boundary, so the rest is inferred from the germline J gene. The chain carries TRBV6-1 and TRBJ2-1; 10 positions match TRBD2. Germline V gene lookup returns CDR1 MNHNS and CDR2 SASEGT. J lost 3 bases, V lost 2 bases, and 10 bases had no gene match. The CDR3 is made up of 18 amino acids. This CDR3 reads CASSERDVRLAGYNEQFF. The part of the CDR3 DNA that was read is TGTGCCAGCAGTGAAAGGGATGTGCGACTAGCGGGCTACAATGAG.

In this sample, this clone turned up many times. The read is 3 residues too short to cover the CDR3 end, so that end is filled in from the germline J gene. This rearrangement joins TRBV24-1 to TRBJ2-3; the D call may be TRBD1 or TRBD2 (5 bases each). Trimming removed 5 bases at V and 2 bases at J, with 7 bases between. This CDR3 spans 13 amino acids. Germline V lookup: CDR1 KGHDR, CDR2 SFDVKD. CDR3 DNA, as far as it was read: TGTGCCACCAGTGGAGGGGTCACAGATACG. It specifies CATSGGVTDT. The CDR3 in full is CATSGGVTDTQYF.

This clone was seen ten or more times. The read comes to an end 3 residues before the CDR3 does, leaving the germline J gene to fill in the end. This sequence joins TRBV9 and TRBJ1-3; D possibly corresponds to TRBD1 (6 bases). Germline V gene data show CDR1 as SGDLS and CDR2 as YYNGEE. Trimming shortened V by 2 bases and J by 0 bases, and 18 bases separated the two germline ends. The CDR3 has 18 amino acids. The sequenced CDR3 bases are TGTGCCAGCAGCGTTGGGACACAAAAGGGACACTCTGGAAACACC. It yields the protein CASSVGTQKGHSGNT. The CDR3, in full, reads CASSVGTQKGHSGNTIYF.

This clone came up many times. Read sequence stops 3 residues before the CDR3 end, and the germline J gene provides the missing end. This rearrangement joins TRBV5-1 to TRBJ1-2; TRBD1 matches 9 bases. The germline V gene has CDR1 SGHRS and CDR2 YFSETQ. J gave up 4 bases and V 5 bases, and 3 bases lay outside the gene matches. This CDR3 has 13 amino acids. CDR3 loop: CASRTGGTYGYTF. Partial CDR3 DNA: TGCGCCAGCAGGACAGGGGGAACCTATGGC. The full variable domain, with the rest looked up from reference TRBV5-1 and TRBJ1-2, is KAGVTQTPRYLIKTRGQQVTLSCSPISGHRSVSWYQQTPGQGLQFLFEYFSETQRNKGNFPGRFSGRQFSNSRSEMNVSTLELGDSALYLCASRTGGTYGYTFGSGTRLTVV.

In this sample, this clone turned up a few times. A much bigger clone sits one base away, suggesting this may be a read error. The sequence runs out 3 residues before the end of the CDR3; the remainder is reconstructed from the germline J gene. This specimen includes other DNA sequences encoding the same CDR3. The genes are TRBV30 and TRBJ1-2; D is perhaps TRBD1 (5 bases). Looked up from germline, CDR1 is GTSNPN and CDR2 is SVGIG (reference sequence). The CDR3 contains 14 residues. The sequenced part of the CDR3 DNA is TGTGCCTGGAGCTGGGCCGGGACTCCGTACGGC. The encoded protein is CAWSWAGTPYG. The full CDR3 protein reads CAWSWAGTPYGYTF.

Ten or more counts support this clone. The missing CDR3 end, 3 residues past where the read stops, is filled in from the germline J gene. This chain connects TRBV18 to TRBJ2-3, with 8 bases aligning to TRBD2. The CDR3 sequence is 14 residues long. V shed 3 bases and J 3 bases; nucleotides not matched to a gene: 2. Germline V lookup: CDR1 KGHSH, CDR2 LQKENI. The CDR3 bases that were read are TGTGCCAGCTCACCGCGGGAGGCGACAGATACG. This translates into CASSPREATDT. The entire CDR3 protein reads CASSPREATDTQYF.

This clone was observed many times. The read terminates 3 residues ahead of where the CDR3 ends, so the germline J gene completes it. The J gene is TRBJ2-7, the V gene TRBV19, with D perhaps TRBD2 (5 bases). CDR1 LNHDA and CDR2 SQIVND come from the germline V gene (reference sequence). CDR3 length: 13 amino acids. V lost 5 bases, J lost 3 bases, and 11 bases lay in between. The sequenced CDR3 bases are TGTGCCAGTAGTCCTGGAGACTACTACGAG. Translated: CASSPGDYYE. The whole CDR3 sequence is CASSPGDYYEQYF.

Ten or more counts support this clone. Read sequence stops 3 residues before the CDR3 end, and the germline J gene provides the missing end. The rearrangement uses TRBV7-2 and TRBJ2-2; D is uncertain. The CDR3 loop spans 14 amino acids. The germline CDR1 and CDR2 sequences are SGHTA and FQGNSA. The V end was cut by 0 bases, the J end by 2 bases, with 4 bases between. The DNA read from the CDR3 is TGTGCCAGCAGCTTAGCCGTAAACACCGGGGAG. It is translated as CASSLAVNTGE. The CDR3 in full is CASSLAVNTGELFF.

This clone has at least ten counts. The CDR3 is cut off 3 residues early in the read; its end comes from the germline J gene. The V call is TRBV29-1, the J call TRBJ2-3; D is ambiguous. Trimming removed 1 base from V and 0 bases from J, with 14 bases in between. There are 16 residues in the CDR3. The germline V gene encodes CDR1 SQVTM and CDR2 ANQGSEA. The CDR3 here is CSVEGAAPSSTDTQYF. The CDR3 DNA, read in part, is TGCAGCGTTGAAGGGGCAGCACCCTCTAGCACAGATACG.

This clone was found many times. Read sequence stops 3 residues before the CDR3 end, and the germline J gene provides the missing end. The rearrangement links TRBV10-3 to TRBJ2-3; 7 bases map to TRBD1. This CDR3 is 14 amino acids long. The germline V gene has CDR1 ENHRY and CDR2 SYGVKD. The V gene end was trimmed by 4 bases and the J gene end by 7 bases; junction bases not matched to a gene: 8. CDR3 amino acids: CAISGIQGPNTQYF. The sequenced CDR3 bases are TGTGCCATCAGTGGAATACAGGGGCCGAATACG.

This clone occurred many times. Partial CDR3 DNA: TGCAGTGCTGGACAGGGGGCGACAGATACG. Protein sequence: CSAGQGATDT. The entire CDR3 sequence reads CSAGQGATDTQYF. V is TRBV20-1 and J is TRBJ2-3, with 11 bases lining up with TRBD1. The sequence runs out 3 residues before the end of the CDR3; the remainder is reconstructed from the germline J gene. The J segment lost 3 bases and the V segment lost 5 bases, leaving 1 base of the junction unmatched. Germline V gene data show CDR1 as DFQATT and CDR2 as SNEGSKA (reference sequence). CDR3 length equals 13 residues.

This clone was seen repeatedly, ten times or more. The read gets to within 3 residues of the CDR3 end, and the germline J gene fills in the rest. This chain joins TRBV7-1 and TRBJ2-5; a possible D gene is TRBD1 (6 bases). TRBV7-1 is annotated as an ORF whose role is uncertain. The CDR3 runs 21 residues. Deletions cut 3 bases from V and 6 bases from J, with 35 bases between. Incomplete CDR3 DNA: TGTGCCAGCAGCTCCCATCGAATGTTGCCGTCCGGGACATCCTCTACGAAGACC. Encoded protein: CASSSHRMLPSGTSSTKT. The entire CDR3 is CASSSHRMLPSGTSSTKTQYF.

This clone showed up many times. The junction and the germline gene differ at one end; a read error may be behind it. The CDR3 end falls 3 residues outside the read, so it is completed with the germline J gene. V usage is TRBV7-7 and J usage is TRBJ2-5; TRBD2 matches 8 bases. The CDR3 covers 15 residues. The germline CDR1 and CDR2 sequences are SSHAT and FNYEAQ (reference sequence). The CDR3 reads CASRRTSGPQETQYF. The covered CDR3 bases are TGTGCTAGCAGGCGAACTAGCGGACCGCAAGAGACC.